This T cell receptor beta chain originates from a study of blood T cell repertoires in COVID-19. Whole-study context: Both acute and convalescent COVID-19 samples were obtained from the United States, Italy and Spain.

Data came from immunoSEQ multiplex PCR; TCRdb stores just in-frame clones and leaves some out. The sample lists 310,000 or so clones; 75% to 90% were seen once. Trimming removed 4 bases from V and 0 bases from J, with 15 bases in between. Germline V CDR1 and CDR2: SGHVS, FQNEAQ. The CDR3 runs 16 residues. The receptor's source is a woman aged 25 to 45 who had recovered from COVID-19. Sequenced: peripheral blood. The rearrangement joins TRBV7-8 to TRBJ1-2; D might be TRBD1 (6 bases). The CDR3 region is CASSSLGQSANYGYTF. In DNA form, the CDR3 reads TGTGCCAGCAGCTCCCTAGGACAGTCGGCTAACTATGGCTACACCTTC.